This T cell receptor (beta chain) was captured in a study of beta chain features in type 1 diabetes. Study findings and constraints: Compared with healthy donors, patients appeared to share more similar naive, central memory and regulatory TCRB repertoires. Moderate but significant shortening of TCRB CDR3s was recorded in all four CD4+ subsets from Type 1 diabetes patients.

The authors obtained over 95% purity in all sorted populations. cDNA synthesis used the whole RNA isolate, giving expressed TCRB sequences. The repertoire was sequenced with immunoSEQ multiplex PCR; TCRdb's copy has only in-frame clones and lacks some. The table includes approximately 280,000 clones, approximately 15% detected once. This clone was found a few times. Antigen specificity is unknown. The material sequenced was naive CD4+ T cells from blood. The sequence was collected from a man between 18 and 29 years old with type 1 diabetes.

The CDR3 DNA reads as TGCGCCAGCAGCTCGAACCCGTCTAAAGTTTGGGTCTCGGGAGGTAATGAGCAGTTCTTC. It translates to CASSSNPSKVWVSGGNEQFF. The rearrangement links TRBV5-1 to TRBJ2-1, with 7 positions matching TRBD2. Trimming removed 3 bases from V and 7 bases from J; junction bases left unmatched: 25. The length of the CDR3 is 20 residues. Germline loops: CDR1 SGHRS, CDR2 YFSETQ.